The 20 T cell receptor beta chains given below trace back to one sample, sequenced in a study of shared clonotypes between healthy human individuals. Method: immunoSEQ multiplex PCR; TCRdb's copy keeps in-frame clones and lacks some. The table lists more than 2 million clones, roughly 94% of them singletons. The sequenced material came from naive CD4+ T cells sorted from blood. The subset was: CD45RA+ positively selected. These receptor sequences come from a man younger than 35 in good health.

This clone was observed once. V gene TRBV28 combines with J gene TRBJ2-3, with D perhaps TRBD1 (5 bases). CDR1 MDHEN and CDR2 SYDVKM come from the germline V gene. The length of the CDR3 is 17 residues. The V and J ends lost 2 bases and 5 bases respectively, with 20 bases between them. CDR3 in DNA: TGTGCCAGCAGTTTAATCGGGTGGGCAGGGAACGAAGATACGCAGTATTTT. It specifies CASSLIGWAGNEDTQYF. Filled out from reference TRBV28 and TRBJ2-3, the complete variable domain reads DVKVTQSSRYLVKRTGEKVFLECVQDMDHENMFWYRQDPGLGLRLIYFSYDVKMKEKGDIPEGYSVSREKKERFSLILESASTNQTSMYLCASSLIGWAGNEDTQYFGPGTRLTVL.

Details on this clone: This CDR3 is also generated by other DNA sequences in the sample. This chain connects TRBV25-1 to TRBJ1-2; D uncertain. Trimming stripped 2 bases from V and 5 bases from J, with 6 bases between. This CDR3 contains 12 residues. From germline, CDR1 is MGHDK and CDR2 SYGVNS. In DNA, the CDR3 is TGTGCCAGCAGTGAAGAGGGATATGGCTACACCTTC. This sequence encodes CASSEEGYGYTF.

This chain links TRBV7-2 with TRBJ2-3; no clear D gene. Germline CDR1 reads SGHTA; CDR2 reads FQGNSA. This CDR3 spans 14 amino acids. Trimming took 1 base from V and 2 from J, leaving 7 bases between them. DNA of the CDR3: TGTGCCAGCAGCTTAGTAACTAACACAGATACGCAGTATTTT. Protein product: CASSLVTNTDTQYF.

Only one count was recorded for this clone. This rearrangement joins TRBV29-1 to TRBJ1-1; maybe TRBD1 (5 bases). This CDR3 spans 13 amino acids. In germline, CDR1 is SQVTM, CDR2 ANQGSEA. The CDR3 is CSGTRGVNTEAFF. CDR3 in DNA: TGCAGTGGGACGCGGGGGGTGAACACTGAAGCTTTCTTT.

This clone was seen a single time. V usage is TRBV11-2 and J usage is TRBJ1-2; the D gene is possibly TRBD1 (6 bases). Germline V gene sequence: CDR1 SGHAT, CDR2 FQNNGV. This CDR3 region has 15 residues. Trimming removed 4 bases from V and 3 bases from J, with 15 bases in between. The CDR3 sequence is CASSSTGTPYYGYTF. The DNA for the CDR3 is TGTGCCAGCAGCTCCACCGGGACACCTTACTATGGCTACACCTTC. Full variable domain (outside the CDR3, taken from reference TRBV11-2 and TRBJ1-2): EAGVAQSPRYKIIEKRQSVAFWCNPISGHATLYWYQQILGQGPKLLIQFQNNGVVDDSQLPKDRFSAERLKGVDSTLKIQPAKLEDSAVYLCASSSTGTPYYGYTFGSGTRLTVV.

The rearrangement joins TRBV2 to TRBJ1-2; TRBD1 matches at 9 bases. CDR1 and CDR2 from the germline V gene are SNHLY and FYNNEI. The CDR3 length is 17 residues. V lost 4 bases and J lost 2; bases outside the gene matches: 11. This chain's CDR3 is CASSAGTGSFGNYGYTF. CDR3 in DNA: TGTGCCAGCAGTGCCGGGACAGGGAGCTTTGGGAACTATGGCTACACCTTC.

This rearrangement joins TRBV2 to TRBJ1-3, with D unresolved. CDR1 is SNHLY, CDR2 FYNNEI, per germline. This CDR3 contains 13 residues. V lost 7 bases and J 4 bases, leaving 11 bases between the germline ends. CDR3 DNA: TGTGCCAGCAACATAGAGGGAGGAAACACCATATATTTT. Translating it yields CASNIEGGNTIYF. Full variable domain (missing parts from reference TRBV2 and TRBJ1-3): EPEVTQTPSHQVTQMGQEVILRCVPISNHLYFYWYRQILGQKVEFLVSFYNNEISEKSEIFDDQFSVERPDGSNFTLKIRSTKLEDSAMYFCASNIEGGNTIYFGEGSWLTVV.

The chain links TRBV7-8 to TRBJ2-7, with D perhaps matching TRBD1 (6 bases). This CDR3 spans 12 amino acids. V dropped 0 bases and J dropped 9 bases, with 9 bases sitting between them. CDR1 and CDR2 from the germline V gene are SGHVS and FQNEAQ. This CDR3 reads CASSLAGAGQYF. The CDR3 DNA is TGTGCCAGCAGCTTAGCGGGGGCAGGGCAGTACTTC.

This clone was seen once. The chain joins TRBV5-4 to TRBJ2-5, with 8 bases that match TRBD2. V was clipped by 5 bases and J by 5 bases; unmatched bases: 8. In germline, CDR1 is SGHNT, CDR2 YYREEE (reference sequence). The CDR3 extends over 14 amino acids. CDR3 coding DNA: TGTGCCAGCAGTCTCGGGGGGGCTCGCGAGACCCAGTACTTC. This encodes CASSLGGARETQYF.

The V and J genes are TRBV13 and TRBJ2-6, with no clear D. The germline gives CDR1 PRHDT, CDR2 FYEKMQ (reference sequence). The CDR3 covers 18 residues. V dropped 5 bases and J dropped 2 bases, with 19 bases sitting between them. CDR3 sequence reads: CASSPPAGVLTGANVLTF. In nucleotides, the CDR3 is TGTGCCAGCAGCCCTCCGGCAGGAGTGCTAACTGGGGCCAACGTCCTGACTTTC.

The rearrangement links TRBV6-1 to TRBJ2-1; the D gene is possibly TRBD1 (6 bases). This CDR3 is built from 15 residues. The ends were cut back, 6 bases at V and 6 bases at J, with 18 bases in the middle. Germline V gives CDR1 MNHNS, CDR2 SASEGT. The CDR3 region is CASRRTGNIINEQFF. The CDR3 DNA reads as TGTGCCAGCAGGCGCACAGGGAATATAATCAATGAGCAGTTCTTC.

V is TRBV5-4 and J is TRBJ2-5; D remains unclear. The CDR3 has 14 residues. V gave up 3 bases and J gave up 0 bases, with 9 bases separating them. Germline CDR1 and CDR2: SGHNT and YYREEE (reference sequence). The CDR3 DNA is TGTGCCAGCAGCTACCTCGGAAACCAAGAGACCCAGTACTTC. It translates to CASSYLGNQETQYF.

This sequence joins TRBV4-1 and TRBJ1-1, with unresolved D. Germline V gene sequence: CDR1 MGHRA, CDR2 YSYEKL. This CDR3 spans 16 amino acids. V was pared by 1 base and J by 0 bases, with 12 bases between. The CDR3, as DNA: TGCGCCAGCAGCCAAGCATCGTCGGTCTTGAACACTGAAGCTTTCTTT. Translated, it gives CASSQASSVLNTEAFF.

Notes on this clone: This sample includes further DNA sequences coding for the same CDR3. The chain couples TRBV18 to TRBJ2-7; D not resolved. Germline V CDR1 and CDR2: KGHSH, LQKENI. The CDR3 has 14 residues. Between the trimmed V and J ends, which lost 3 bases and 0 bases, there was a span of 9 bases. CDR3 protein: CASSPTGPSYEQYF. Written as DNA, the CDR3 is TGTGCCAGCTCACCTACCGGACCCTCCTACGAGCAGTACTTC.

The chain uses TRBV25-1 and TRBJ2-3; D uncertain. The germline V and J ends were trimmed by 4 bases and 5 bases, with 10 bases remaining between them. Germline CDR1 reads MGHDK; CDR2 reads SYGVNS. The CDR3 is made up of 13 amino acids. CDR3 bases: TGTGCCAGCAGTGTCCACCCCATAGATACGCAGTATTTT. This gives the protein CASSVHPIDTQYF.

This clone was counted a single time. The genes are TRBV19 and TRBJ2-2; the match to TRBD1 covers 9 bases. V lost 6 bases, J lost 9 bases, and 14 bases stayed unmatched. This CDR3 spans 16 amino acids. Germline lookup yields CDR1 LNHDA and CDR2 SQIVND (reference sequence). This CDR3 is CASSPGDRANFRELFF. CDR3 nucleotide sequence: TGTGCCAGTAGCCCTGGGGACAGGGCTAATTTCCGGGAGCTGTTTTTT. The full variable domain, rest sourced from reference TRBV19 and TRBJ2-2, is DGGITQSPKYLFRKEGQNVTLSCEQNLNHDAMYWYRQDPGQGLRLIYYSQIVNDFQKGDIAEGYSVSREKKESFPLTVTSAQKNPTAFYLCASSPGDRANFRELFFGEGSRLTVL.

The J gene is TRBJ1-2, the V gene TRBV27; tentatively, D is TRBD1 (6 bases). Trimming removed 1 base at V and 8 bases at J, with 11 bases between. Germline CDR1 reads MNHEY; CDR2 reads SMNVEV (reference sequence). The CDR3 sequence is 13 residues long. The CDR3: CASSLWGGQGYTF. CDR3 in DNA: TGTGCCAGCAGTTTATGGGGGGGCCAAGGCTACACCTTC.

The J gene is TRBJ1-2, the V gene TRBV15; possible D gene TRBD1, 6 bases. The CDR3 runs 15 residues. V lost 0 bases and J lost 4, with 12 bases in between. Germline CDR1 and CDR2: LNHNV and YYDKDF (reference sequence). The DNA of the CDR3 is TGTGCCACCAGCAGAGATCGGGGCAGGGGCTATGGCTACACCTTC. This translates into CATSRDRGRGYGYTF.

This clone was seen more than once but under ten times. CDR3 protein: CASSFGTAYEQYF. The CDR3 DNA follows: TGTGCCAGCAGCTTCGGGACAGCCTACGAGCAGTACTTC. The chain combines TRBV7-9 with TRBJ2-7; 7 bases align to TRBD1. Trimming cost V 3 bases and J 2 bases; bases outside gene matches: 1. Looked up from germline, CDR1 is SEHNR and CDR2 is FQNEAQ (reference sequence). CDR3 length equals 13 residues.

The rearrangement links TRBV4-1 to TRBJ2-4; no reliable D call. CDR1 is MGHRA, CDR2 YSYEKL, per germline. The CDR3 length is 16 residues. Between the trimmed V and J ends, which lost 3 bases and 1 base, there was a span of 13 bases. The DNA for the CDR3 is TGCGCCAGCAGCCAGGACGGGCCTCCGGCCAAAAACATTCAGTACTTC. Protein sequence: CASSQDGPPAKNIQYF.